This T cell receptor (beta chain) emerged from a study of CD8 T cells in Susac syndrome. The length of the CDR3 is 14 residues. Trimming took 9 bases from V and 5 from J, leaving 17 bases between them. Germline V gives CDR1 KGHDR, CDR2 SFDVKD. TEMRA cells were FACS-enriched, and CD8+ and CD4+ T cells were isolated negatively. Reverse transcription of roughly 0.45 to 1 ug RNA was performed with random hexamers. A multiplex approach, immunoSEQ multiplex PCR, amplified TCR beta CDR3 across 54 Vbeta and 13 Jbeta. One entry per CDR3 protein, called by TCRdb with MiXCR from the immunoSEQ multiplex PCR reads. The sample shows 120,000 to 150,000 distinct CDR3 sequences, approximately 95% of them seen only once.

The chain uses TRBV24-1 and TRBJ2-3, with a possible D match to TRBD2 (6 bases). The clonotype originates from a human donor with multiple sclerosis. The material sequenced was CD4+ T cells from PBMCs. CDR3 in amino acids: CATGGGIALDTQYF. The DNA of the CDR3 is TGTGCCACCGGTGGCGGGATAGCATTAGATACGCAGTATTTT.